Sequencing of this T cell receptor (beta chain) was carried out in a study of blood T cell repertoires in COVID-19. Study information: Spain, Italy and the United States supplied samples that represented acute and convalescent COVID-19. PBMCs, B-cell-depleted T cells, or T cells provided the cDNA or gDNA that made up the material.

Under the authors' procedure: Estimated nucleated cell counts came from reference gene primer amplification. Repertoires were generated with immunoSEQ multiplex PCR, while TCRdb's copy carries only in-frame clones and drops some. That table supplies the V and J calls and clone size; D and trimming were determined from the DNA. In the table there are approximately 380,000 clones, about 85% of which are singletons. This clone turned up a few times. Germline V gene sequence: CDR1 SGHNT, CDR2 YYREEE (reference sequence). Trimming at V came to 4 bases and at J to 2 bases, leaving 4 bases not matched to a gene. This CDR3 comprises 14 residues.

The chain is built from TRBV5-4 and TRBJ1-2, with TRBD1 matching over 8 bases. The sequenced material came from peripheral blood. The sequence derives from a young woman with acute or convalescent COVID-19. CDR3 residues: CASSLRDRNYGYTF. The CDR3 nucleotides are TGTGCCAGCAGCCTACGGGACAGGAACTATGGCTACACCTTC.